Listed here are 26 T cell receptor beta chains from one sample, sequenced in a study of T cells after yellow fever vaccination. TCRdb analysed the 5' RACE reads with MiXCR anew, one entry per CDR3 protein. The table records 250,000 to 400,000 distinct CDR3 sequences, about 4.5% of them present only once. The sequencing here drew on PBMCs, taken 15 days after the yellow fever booster vaccination. These receptors were collected from a man between 18 and 29 years old who received the YFV17D yellow fever vaccine.

This clonotype was seen only a few times. The chain links TRBV5-1 to TRBJ2-5, with 10 nucleotides matching TRBD2. This CDR3 comprises 18 residues. Germline loops: CDR1 SGHRS, CDR2 YFSETQ. Unmatched junction bases numbered 15, after V lost 3 bases and J lost 4 bases. In DNA form, the CDR3 reads TGCGCCAGCAGCTCCGGTGTAGCGGGGGGCCCCTCGGGAGAGACCCAGTACTTC. Its translation is CASSSGVAGGPSGETQYF.

This clonotype was observed at least ten times. The J gene is TRBJ1-1, the V gene TRBV4-1; possibly TRBD1 for D (5 bases). CDR3 size: 18 residues. In germline, CDR1 is MGHRA, CDR2 YSYEKL. V was trimmed by 7 bases and J by 1 base, leaving 25 bases between them. CDR3 protein: CASNPTGWGDRGNTEAFF. DNA for the CDR3: TGCGCCAGCAACCCTACAGGATGGGGGGACCGAGGGAACACTGAAGCTTTCTTT.

The table lists this clonotype with a few counts. The chain joins TRBV6-2 or TRBV6-3 to TRBJ2-7; D is possibly TRBD1 (8 bases). Trimming took 7 bases from V and 7 from J, leaving 14 bases between them. Germline lookup yields CDR1 MNHEY and CDR2 SVGEGT. This CDR3 is built from 12 residues. The chain's CDR3 is CASTGQGGEQYV. DNA for the CDR3: TGTGCCAGCACCGGACAGGGAGGGGAGCAGTACGTC.

This clonotype appeared many times. The chain recombines TRBV4-1 with TRBJ1-4; D perhaps matches TRBD1 (5 bases). Trimming removed 0 bases from V and 0 bases from J, with 14 bases in between. CDR1 and CDR2 (germline): MGHRA, YSYEKL. This CDR3 is 18 amino acids long. The CDR3 reads CASSQDRGTDATNEKLFF. Written as DNA, the CDR3 is TGCGCCAGCAGCCAAGATCGGGGCACCGATGCAACTAATGAAAAACTGTTTTTT.

This clonotype was detected ten times or more. This chain connects TRBV7-9 to TRBJ2-2, with D maybe TRBD2 (5 bases). The CDR3 is 14 residues long. Germline V gene sequence: CDR1 SEHNR, CDR2 FQNEAQ (reference sequence). Between the trimmed V and J ends, which lost 5 bases and 6 bases, there was a span of 13 bases. The CDR3 DNA reads TGTGCCAGCAGCCCGGCCGAGGGATCCGGGGAGCTGTTTTTT. Translating gives CASSPAEGSGELFF.

This clonotype has a count of ten or more. The DNA of the CDR3 is TGTGCCAGCAGTATGGGGGTCACTAATGAAAAACTGTTTTTT. Protein product: CASSMGVTNEKLFF. The chain recombines TRBV6-5 with TRBJ1-4; a weak D match, TRBD1 (5 bases). V was cut by 5 bases and J by 2 bases, with 9 bases left in between. From germline, CDR1 is MNHEY and CDR2 SVGAGI. The CDR3 sequence is 14 residues long.

Many counts were recorded for this clonotype. The J gene is TRBJ2-6, the V gene TRBV4-3; D perhaps matches TRBD2 (5 bases). This CDR3 is built from 17 residues. Germline V gene lookup returns CDR1 LGHNA and CDR2 YSLEER. With 1 base removed from V and 0 bases from J, the gap between germline ends came to 10 bases. CDR3 protein: CASSQAWRSSGANVLTF. The CDR3, as DNA: TGCGCCAGCAGCCAAGCTTGGAGGTCCTCTGGGGCCAACGTCCTGACTTTC.

The chain joins TRBV7-9 to TRBJ2-7; 9 positions match TRBD1. The J segment lost 11 bases and the V segment lost 5 bases, leaving 4 bases of the junction unmatched. CDR1 SEHNR and CDR2 FQNEAQ come from the germline V gene (reference sequence). The CDR3 has 11 residues. The CDR3 DNA is TGTGCCAGCAGCGGCAGGGACAGGGAGTACTTC. It codes for CASSGRDREYF.

This clonotype was seen a handful of times. V and J are TRBV7-9 and TRBJ2-3; TRBD2 is a possible D gene (6 bases). This CDR3 has 15 amino acids. CDR1 is SEHNR and CDR2 is FQNEAQ in the germline V gene (reference sequence). The ends were cut back, 1 base at V and 9 bases at J, with 17 bases in the middle. The CDR3 sequence: CASSLEGVEGSTQYF. DNA of the CDR3: TGTGCCAGCAGCTTAGAAGGAGTGGAGGGAAGCACGCAGTATTTT.

V usage is TRBV7-3 and J usage is TRBJ1-1; possibly TRBD1 for D (6 bases). The CDR3 contains 15 residues. The germline CDR1 and CDR2 sequences are SGHTA and FQGTGA. V lost 5 bases, J lost 4 bases, and 17 bases lay in between. The CDR3 sequence is CASSLRDTPGTEAFF. CDR3 nucleotides: TGTGCCAGCAGCCTTCGGGACACCCCCGGCACTGAAGCTTTCTTT.

This clonotype was counted at least ten times. This chain links TRBV7-2 with TRBJ1-2; tentative D call: TRBD1 (6 bases). Germline V gene sequence: CDR1 SGHTA, CDR2 FQGNSA. The CDR3 is 13 amino acids. The V and J ends lost 4 bases and 1 base respectively, with 7 bases between them. CDR3 in DNA: TGTGCCAGCAGCTGGACAGATAACTATGGCTACACCTTC. Translated, it gives CASSWTDNYGYTF.

This clonotype was observed many times. This sequence joins TRBV12-3 or TRBV12-4 and TRBJ2-5, with 12 positions matching TRBD1. The V and J ends lost 5 bases and 5 bases, in that order; junction bases with no gene match: 9. CDR3 length equals 16 residues. In nucleotides, the CDR3 is TGTGCCAGCAGTGGCACCGGGACAGGGGGCGGTGAGACCCAGTACTTC. It encodes CASSGTGTGGGETQYF.

This clonotype showed up just a few times. The V call is TRBV2, the J call TRBJ1-5, with a possible D match to TRBD1 (6 bases). CDR3 length equals 13 residues. The germline V gene has CDR1 SNHLY and CDR2 FYNNEI. V was clipped by 6 bases and J by 7 bases, with 13 bases between them. CDR3: CASRDRRRQPQHF. CDR3 in DNA: TGTGCCAGCAGGGACAGAAGACGACAGCCCCAGCATTTT.

The J gene is TRBJ1-2, the V gene TRBV29-1, with 7 bases matching TRBD1. V trimming: 7 bases; J trimming: 6 bases; junction bases outside the gene matches: 8. The length of the CDR3 is 12 residues. Germline CDR1 SQVTM, CDR2 ANQGSEA. CDR3 protein: CSGLGQNNGYTF. The CDR3 DNA reads TGCAGCGGCCTGGGACAGAATAATGGCTACACCTTC.

This sequence joins TRBV27 and TRBJ1-2; D uncertain. The CDR3 has 11 residues. CDR1 is MNHEY and CDR2 is SMNVEV in the germline V gene (reference sequence). V was pared by 7 bases and J by 8 bases, with 11 bases between. The CDR3 DNA reads TGTGCCAGCATCGGTCCGAGGGGCTACACCTTC. Its translation: CASIGPRGYTF.

This clonotype showed up many times. The chain combines TRBV7-3 with TRBJ2-7; perhaps D is TRBD1 or TRBD2 (6 bases each). Trimming took 5 bases from V and 3 from J, leaving 32 bases between them. CDR1 and CDR2 from the germline V gene are SGHTA and FQGTGA. The CDR3 runs 20 residues. For the CDR3, the DNA is TGTGCCAGCAGCCCCCCGGAGGGACACGAGGATCTAGGGAAAAGCTACGAGCAGTACGTC. Protein: CASSPPEGHEDLGKSYEQYV.

This chain joins TRBV12-3 or TRBV12-4 and TRBJ1-1, with 7 positions matching TRBD1. The length of the CDR3 is 13 residues. After removal of 5 bases from V and 11 bases from J, the junction contained 11 bases not matched to a gene. CDR3: CASSPLQGGDAFF. DNA for the CDR3: TGTGCCAGCAGTCCCCTGCAGGGGGGAGATGCTTTCTTT.

The table lists this clonotype with many counts. The rearrangement links TRBV4-2 to TRBJ2-4; D remains ambiguous. This CDR3 has 14 residues. Between the trimmed V and J ends, which lost 0 bases and 6 bases, there was a span of 9 bases. CDR1 is LGHNA and CDR2 is YNFKEQ in the germline V gene. The CDR3 bases are TGTGCCAGCAGCCAAGATCCCGCCCCAAACATTCAGTACTTC. Translated: CASSQDPAPNIQYF.

Many counts were recorded for this clonotype. This chain joins TRBV20-1 and TRBJ2-7; tentatively, D is TRBD1 or TRBD2 (6 bases each). CDR1 and CDR2 (germline): DFQATT, SNEGSKA (reference sequence). The CDR3 covers 13 residues. The germline V and J ends were trimmed by 1 base and 6 bases, with 13 bases remaining between them. For the CDR3, the DNA is TGCAGTGCTAGAGCTCCGGGGGCAGGCGAGCAGTACTTC. The encoded protein is CSARAPGAGEQYF.

The table lists this clonotype with a few counts. V and J are TRBV27 and TRBJ1-2; TRBD1 matches 8 bases. CDR3 size: 15 residues. After removal of 5 bases from V and 2 bases from J, the junction contained 7 bases not matched to a gene. Germline values: CDR1 MNHEY, CDR2 SMNVEV (reference sequence). Here the CDR3 reads CASSGDRGVNYGYTF. The CDR3 DNA is TGTGCCAGCAGTGGCGACAGGGGTGTCAACTATGGCTACACCTTC.

This clonotype was detected only a few times. V usage is TRBV4-3 and J usage is TRBJ2-7, with D maybe TRBD1 (7 bases). Between the trimmed V and J ends, which lost 2 bases and 3 bases, there was a span of 8 bases. Germline assignment: CDR1 LGHNA and CDR2 YSLEER. This CDR3 has 13 residues. The CDR3 region has the DNA TGCGCCAGCAGCCAACAGGGGGGCTACGAGCAGTACTTC. This translates into CASSQQGGYEQYF.

A few counts support this clonotype. The chain joins TRBV6-2 or TRBV6-3 to TRBJ1-6; D ambiguous. CDR1 and CDR2 (germline): MNHEY, SVGEGT. Deletions cut 3 bases from V and 4 bases from J, with 7 bases between. The CDR3 has 14 residues. The CDR3 loop reads CASSYGPYNSPLHF. In nucleotides, the CDR3 is TGTGCCAGCAGTTATGGTCCGTATAATTCACCCCTCCACTTT.

This clonotype was seen at least ten times. The genes are TRBV7-6 and TRBJ2-1; 9 bases are a match to TRBD2. The length of the CDR3 is 16 residues. CDR1 is SGHVS, CDR2 FNYEAQ, per germline. The V and J ends lost 5 bases and 0 bases, in that order; junction bases with no gene match: 5. CDR3 in DNA: TGTGCCAGCAGCGCCTTAGCGGGGGACTCCTACAATGAGCAGTTCTTC. Its protein is CASSALAGDSYNEQFF.

This clonotype was counted only a few times. The chain combines TRBV3-1 with TRBJ2-7; D gene unclear. The CDR3 sequence is 13 residues long. Germline loops: CDR1 LGHDT, CDR2 YNNKEL (reference sequence). The ends were cut back, 1 base at V and 3 bases at J, with 7 bases in the middle. The CDR3 loop reads CASSQVWGYEQYV. DNA for the CDR3: TGTGCCAGCAGCCAAGTCTGGGGCTACGAGCAGTACGTC.

J is TRBJ2-2 and V is TRBV5-1, with 7 bases matching TRBD1. The CDR3 runs 15 residues. Germline assignment: CDR1 SGHRS and CDR2 YFSETQ. V shed 2 bases, J shed 3 bases, and the junction held 4 bases outside the gene matches. Here the CDR3 reads CASSFWDRDTGELFF. The CDR3 coding sequence is TGCGCCAGCAGCTTCTGGGACAGAGACACCGGGGAGCTGTTTTTT. The entire variable domain, with the rest obtained from reference TRBV5-1 and TRBJ2-2, is as follows: KAGVTQTPRYLIKTRGQQVTLSCSPISGHRSVSWYQQTPGQGLQFLFEYFSETQRNKGNFPGRFSGRQFSNSRSEMNVSTLELGDSALYLCASSFWDRDTGELFFGEGSRLTVL.

This clonotype has at least ten counts. The rearrangement joins TRBV30 to TRBJ1-2, with D hard to call. Germline V gene data show CDR1 as GTSNPN and CDR2 as SVGIG (reference sequence). Trimming cost V 3 bases and J 4 bases, with 15 bases left between them. This CDR3 region has 14 residues. DNA for the CDR3: TGTGCCTGGAGCCAAGCTGCCGGCGCCTATGGCTACACCTTC. Translated, it gives CAWSQAAGAYGYTF.